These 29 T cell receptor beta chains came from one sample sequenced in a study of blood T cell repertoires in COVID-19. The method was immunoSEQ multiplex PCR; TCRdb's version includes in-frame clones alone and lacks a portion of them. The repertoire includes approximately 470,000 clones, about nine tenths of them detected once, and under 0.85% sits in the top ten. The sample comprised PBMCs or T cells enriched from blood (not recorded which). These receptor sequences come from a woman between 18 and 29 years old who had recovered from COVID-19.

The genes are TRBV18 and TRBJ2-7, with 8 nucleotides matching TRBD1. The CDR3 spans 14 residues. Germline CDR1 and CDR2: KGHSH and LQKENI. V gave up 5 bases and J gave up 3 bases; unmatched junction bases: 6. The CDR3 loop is CASSSDREVYEQYF. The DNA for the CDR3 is TGTGCCAGCTCATCGGACAGGGAAGTCTACGAGCAGTACTTC.

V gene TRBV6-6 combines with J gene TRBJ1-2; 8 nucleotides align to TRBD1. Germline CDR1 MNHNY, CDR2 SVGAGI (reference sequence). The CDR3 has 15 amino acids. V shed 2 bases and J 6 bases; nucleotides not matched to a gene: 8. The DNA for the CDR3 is TGTGCCAGCAGTTACCCCTGGGACAGGTTCGATGGCTACACCTTC. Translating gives CASSYPWDRFDGYTF.

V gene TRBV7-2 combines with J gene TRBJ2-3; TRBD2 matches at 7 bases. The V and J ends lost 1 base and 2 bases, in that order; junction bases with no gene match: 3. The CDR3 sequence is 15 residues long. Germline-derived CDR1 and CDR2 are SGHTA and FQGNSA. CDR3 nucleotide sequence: TGTGCCAGCAGCTTAGAGGGAGGGGACACAGATACGCAGTATTTT. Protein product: CASSLEGGDTDTQYF. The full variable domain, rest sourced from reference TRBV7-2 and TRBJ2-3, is GAGVSQSPSNKVTEKGKDVELRCDPISGHTALYWYRQSLGQGLEFLIYFQGNSAPDKSGLPSDRFSAERTGGSVSTLTIQRTQQEDSAVYLCASSLEGGDTDTQYFGPGTRLTVL.

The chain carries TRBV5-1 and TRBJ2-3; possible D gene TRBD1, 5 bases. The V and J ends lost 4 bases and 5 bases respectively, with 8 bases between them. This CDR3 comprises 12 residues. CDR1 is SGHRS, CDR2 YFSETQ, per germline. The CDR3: CASSIGEDTQYF. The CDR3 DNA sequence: TGCGCCAGCAGCATAGGGGAAGATACGCAGTATTTT.

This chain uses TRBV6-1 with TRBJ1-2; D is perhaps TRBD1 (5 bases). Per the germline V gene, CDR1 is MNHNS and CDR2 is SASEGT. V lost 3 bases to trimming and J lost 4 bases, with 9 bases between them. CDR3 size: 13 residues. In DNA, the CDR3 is TGTGCCAGCAGTGACAGGGCAAGCTATGGCTACACCTTC. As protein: CASSDRASYGYTF.

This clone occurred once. CDR3 DNA: TGCACCAGCAGCCAAGAGCTGGGGGGGGGCTACGAGCAGTACTTC. As protein: CTSSQELGGGYEQYF. The chain couples TRBV1 to TRBJ2-7; TRBD2 was called by the table and not checked on the DNA. TRBV1 is a documented pseudogene. The CDR3 extends over 15 amino acids.

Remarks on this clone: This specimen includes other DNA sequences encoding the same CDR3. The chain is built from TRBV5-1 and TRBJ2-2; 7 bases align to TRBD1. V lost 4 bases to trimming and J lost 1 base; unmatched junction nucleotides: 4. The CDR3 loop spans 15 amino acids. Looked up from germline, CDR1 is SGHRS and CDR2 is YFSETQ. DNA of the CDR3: TGCGCCAGCAGCCTACGGACAGGGAACACCGGGGAGCTGTTTTTT. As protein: CASSLRTGNTGELFF.

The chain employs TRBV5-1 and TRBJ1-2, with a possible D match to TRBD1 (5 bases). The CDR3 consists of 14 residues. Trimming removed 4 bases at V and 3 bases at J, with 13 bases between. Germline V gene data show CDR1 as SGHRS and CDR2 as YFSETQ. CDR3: CASSVGGADYGYTF. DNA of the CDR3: TGCGCCAGCAGCGTAGGAGGGGCGGACTATGGCTACACCTTC.

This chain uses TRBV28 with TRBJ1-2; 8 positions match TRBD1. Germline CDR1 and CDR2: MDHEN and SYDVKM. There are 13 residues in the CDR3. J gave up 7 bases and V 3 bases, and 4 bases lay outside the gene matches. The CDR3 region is CASSFPGTGGYTF. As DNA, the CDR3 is TGTGCCAGCAGTTTCCCCGGGACAGGTGGCTACACCTTC.

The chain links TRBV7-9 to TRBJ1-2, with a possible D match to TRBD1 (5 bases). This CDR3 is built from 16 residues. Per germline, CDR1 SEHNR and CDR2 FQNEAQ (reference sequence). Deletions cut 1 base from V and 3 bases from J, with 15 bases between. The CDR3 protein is CASSLDETDLYYGYTF. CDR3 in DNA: TGTGCCAGCAGCTTAGATGAGACAGACCTCTACTATGGCTACACCTTC.

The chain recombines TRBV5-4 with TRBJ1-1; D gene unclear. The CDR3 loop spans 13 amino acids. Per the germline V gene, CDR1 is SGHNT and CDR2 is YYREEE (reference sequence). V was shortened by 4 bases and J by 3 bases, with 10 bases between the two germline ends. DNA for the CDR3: TGTGCCAGCAGCCTAACTCGGGACACTGAAGCTTTCTTT. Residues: CASSLTRDTEAFF.

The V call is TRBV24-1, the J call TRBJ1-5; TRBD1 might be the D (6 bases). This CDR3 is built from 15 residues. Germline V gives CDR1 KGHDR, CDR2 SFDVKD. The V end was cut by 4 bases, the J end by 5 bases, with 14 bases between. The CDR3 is CATSDPGEGDQPQHF. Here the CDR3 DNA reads TGTGCCACCAGTGACCCGGGCGAGGGGGATCAGCCCCAGCATTTT.

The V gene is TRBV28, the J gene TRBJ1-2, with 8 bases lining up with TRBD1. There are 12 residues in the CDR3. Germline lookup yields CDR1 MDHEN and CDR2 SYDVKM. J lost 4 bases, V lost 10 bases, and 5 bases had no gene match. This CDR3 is CAISDRVYGYTF. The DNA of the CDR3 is TGTGCCATCTCGGACAGGGTCTATGGCTACACCTTC.

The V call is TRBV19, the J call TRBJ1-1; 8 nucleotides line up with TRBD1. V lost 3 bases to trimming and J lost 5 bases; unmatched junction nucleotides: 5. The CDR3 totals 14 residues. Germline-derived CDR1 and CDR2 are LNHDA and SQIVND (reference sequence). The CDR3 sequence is CASSIGRGPTEAFF. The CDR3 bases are TGTGCCAGTAGTATTGGCAGGGGGCCGACTGAAGCTTTCTTT.

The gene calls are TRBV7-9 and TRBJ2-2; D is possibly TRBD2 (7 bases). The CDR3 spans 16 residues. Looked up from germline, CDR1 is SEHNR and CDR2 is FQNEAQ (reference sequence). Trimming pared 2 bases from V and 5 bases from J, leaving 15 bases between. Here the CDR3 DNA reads TGTGCCAGCAGCTTAATTGGGGGGGCGATGACCGGGGAGCTGTTTTTT. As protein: CASSLIGGAMTGELFF.

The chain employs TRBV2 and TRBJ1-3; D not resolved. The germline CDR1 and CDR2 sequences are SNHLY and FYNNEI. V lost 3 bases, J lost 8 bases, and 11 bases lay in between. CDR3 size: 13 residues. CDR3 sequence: CASSEMQMDTIYF. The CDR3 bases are TGTGCCAGCAGTGAGATGCAGATGGACACCATATATTTT.

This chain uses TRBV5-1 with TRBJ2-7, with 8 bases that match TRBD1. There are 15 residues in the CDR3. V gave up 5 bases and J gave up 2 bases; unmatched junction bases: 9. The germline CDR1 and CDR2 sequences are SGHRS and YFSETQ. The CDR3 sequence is CASSPETGVPYEQYF. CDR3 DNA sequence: TGCGCCAGCAGTCCGGAGACAGGGGTTCCCTACGAGCAGTACTTC.

The CDR3 coding sequence is TGTGCCAGCAGCCCCGGGACAGGGTATTCACCCCTCCACTTT. Residues: CASSPGTGYSPLHF. This chain links TRBV7-2 with TRBJ1-6, with 9 bases that match TRBD1. V dropped 5 bases and J dropped 8; count of bases not matched to a gene: 4. This CDR3 is 14 amino acids long. Germline values: CDR1 SGHTA, CDR2 FQGNSA.

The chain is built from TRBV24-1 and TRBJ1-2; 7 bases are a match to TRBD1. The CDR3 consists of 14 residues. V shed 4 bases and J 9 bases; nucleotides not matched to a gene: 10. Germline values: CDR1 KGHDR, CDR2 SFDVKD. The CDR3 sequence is CATSENTGADSYTF. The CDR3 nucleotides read TGTGCCACCAGTGAAAATACAGGGGCGGATAGCTACACCTTC.

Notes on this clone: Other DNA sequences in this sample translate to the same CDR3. Here the CDR3 reads CASSLTGTGLYEQYF. The CDR3, as DNA: TGTGCCAGCAGCTTGACCGGGACAGGCCTGTACGAGCAGTACTTC. The rearrangement links TRBV5-6 to TRBJ2-7; 8 nucleotides match TRBD1. The CDR3 is 15 amino acids. V lost 1 base, J lost 4 bases, and 7 bases stayed unmatched. Germline assignment: CDR1 SGHDT and CDR2 YYEEEE.

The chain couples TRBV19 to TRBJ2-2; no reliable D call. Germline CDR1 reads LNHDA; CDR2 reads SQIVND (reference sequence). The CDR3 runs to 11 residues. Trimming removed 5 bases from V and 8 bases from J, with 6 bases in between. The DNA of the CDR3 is TGTGCCAGTAGTGCGGCTGGGGAGCTGTTTTTT. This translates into CASSAAGELFF.

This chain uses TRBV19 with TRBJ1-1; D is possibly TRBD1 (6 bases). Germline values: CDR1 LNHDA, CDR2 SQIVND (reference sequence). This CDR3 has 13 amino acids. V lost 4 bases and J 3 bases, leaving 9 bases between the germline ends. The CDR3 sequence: CASSKGDYTEAFF. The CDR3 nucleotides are TGTGCCAGTAGTAAGGGGGATTACACTGAAGCTTTCTTT. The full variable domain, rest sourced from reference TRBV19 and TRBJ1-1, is DGGITQSPKYLFRKEGQNVTLSCEQNLNHDAMYWYRQDPGQGLRLIYYSQIVNDFQKGDIAEGYSVSREKKESFPLTVTSAQKNPTAFYLCASSKGDYTEAFFGQGTRLTVV.

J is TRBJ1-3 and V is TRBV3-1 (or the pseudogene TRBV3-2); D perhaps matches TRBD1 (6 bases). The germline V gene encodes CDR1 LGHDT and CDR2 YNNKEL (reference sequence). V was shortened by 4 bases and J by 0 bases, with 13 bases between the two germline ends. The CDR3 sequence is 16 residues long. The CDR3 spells CASSPRGGSSGNTIYF. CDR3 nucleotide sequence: TGTGCCAGCAGCCCACGGGGGGGCTCCTCTGGAAACACCATATATTTT.

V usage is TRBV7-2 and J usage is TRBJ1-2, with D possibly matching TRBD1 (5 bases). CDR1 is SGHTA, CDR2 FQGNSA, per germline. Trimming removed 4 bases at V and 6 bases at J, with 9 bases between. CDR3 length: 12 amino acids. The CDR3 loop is CASSWRGHGYTF. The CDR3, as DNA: TGTGCCAGCAGCTGGAGGGGTCATGGCTACACCTTC. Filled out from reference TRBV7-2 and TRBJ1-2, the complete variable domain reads GAGVSQSPSNKVTEKGKDVELRCDPISGHTALYWYRQSLGQGLEFLIYFQGNSAPDKSGLPSDRFSAERTGGSVSTLTIQRTQQEDSAVYLCASSWRGHGYTFGSGTRLTVV.

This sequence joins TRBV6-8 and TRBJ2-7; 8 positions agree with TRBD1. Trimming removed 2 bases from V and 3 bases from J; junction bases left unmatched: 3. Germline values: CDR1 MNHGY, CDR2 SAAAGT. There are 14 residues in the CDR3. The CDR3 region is CASSYPGQDYEQYF. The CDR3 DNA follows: TGTGCCAGCAGTTACCCGGGACAGGACTACGAGCAGTACTTC.

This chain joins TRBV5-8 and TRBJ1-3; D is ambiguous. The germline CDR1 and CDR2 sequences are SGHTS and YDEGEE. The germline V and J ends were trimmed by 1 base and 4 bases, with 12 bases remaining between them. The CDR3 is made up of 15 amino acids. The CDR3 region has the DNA TGTGCCAGCAGCTTGAGTTCAGGCTCCGGAAACACCATATATTTT. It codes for CASSLSSGSGNTIYF.

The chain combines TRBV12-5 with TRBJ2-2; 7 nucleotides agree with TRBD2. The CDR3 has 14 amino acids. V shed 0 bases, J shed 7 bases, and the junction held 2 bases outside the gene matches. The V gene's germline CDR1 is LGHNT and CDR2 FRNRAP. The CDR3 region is CASGLVREGGELFF. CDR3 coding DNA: TGTGCTAGTGGTTTGGTCAGGGAGGGCGGGGAGCTGTTTTTT.

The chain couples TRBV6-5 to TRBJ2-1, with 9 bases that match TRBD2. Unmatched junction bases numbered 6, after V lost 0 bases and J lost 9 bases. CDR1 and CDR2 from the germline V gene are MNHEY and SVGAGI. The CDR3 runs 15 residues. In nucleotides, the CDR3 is TGTGCCAGCAGTTACTCCAGTGAGCGGGGGGTTGAGCAGTTCTTC. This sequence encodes CASSYSSERGVEQFF.

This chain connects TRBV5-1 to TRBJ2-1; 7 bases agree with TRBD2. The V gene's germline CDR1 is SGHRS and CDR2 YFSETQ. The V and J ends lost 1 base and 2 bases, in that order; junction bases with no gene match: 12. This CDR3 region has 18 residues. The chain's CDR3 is CASSLRSGRSGTYNEQFF. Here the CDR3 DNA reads TGCGCCAGCAGCTTGAGAAGTGGGAGGAGCGGGACCTACAATGAGCAGTTCTTC.